This passage covers 13 T cell receptor beta chains from one sample sequenced in a study of OX40 agonist ivuxolimab in advanced cancers. Data came from immunoSEQ multiplex PCR; TCRdb stores just in-frame clones and leaves some out. The repertoire holds 50,000 to 60,000 clones, with about nine tenths as singletons. This specimen consisted of CD4+ or CD8+ T cells sorted from blood, obtained in a trial of the OX40 agonist ivuxolimab. These receptor sequences come from an adult with an advanced solid tumor such as melanoma, head and neck, liver or kidney cancer.

The rearrangement uses TRBV4-3 and TRBJ2-2; TRBD2 matches at 10 bases. In germline, CDR1 is LGHNA, CDR2 YSLEER. CDR3 length: 16 residues. Unmatched junction bases numbered 9, after V lost 7 bases and J lost 4 bases. The CDR3 DNA follows: TGCGCCAGCAACCGCTGGAAGCGGGGGGGCACCGGGGAGCTGTTTTTT. It encodes CASNRWKRGGTGELFF.

V gene TRBV29-1 combines with J gene TRBJ2-3, with TRBD1 as a possible D gene (6 bases). The CDR3 loop spans 12 amino acids. Germline V gives CDR1 SQVTM, CDR2 ANQGSEA. Trimming left V 5 bases short and J 5 bases short, with 11 bases between. CDR3 residues: CSVSQGRDTQYF. The CDR3 DNA follows: TGCAGCGTTTCTCAGGGGAGAGATACGCAGTATTTT.

This CDR3 is CASSGTVEAFF. The CDR3, as DNA: TGTGCCAGCAGCGGGACCGTTGAAGCTTTCTTT. The chain recombines TRBV7-9 with TRBJ1-1; the D gene is possibly TRBD1 (5 bases). The length of the CDR3 is 11 residues. The V gene lost 5 bases and the J gene lost 7 bases, with 8 bases spanning the gap. Germline V gene data show CDR1 as SEHNR and CDR2 as FQNEAQ (reference sequence).

The V gene is TRBV21-1, the J gene TRBJ1-1. TRBV21-1 is given as a pseudogene. This CDR3 is built from 10 residues. The CDR3 DNA follows: TGTGCCACCTCAGAGACTGAAGCTTTCTTT. This sequence encodes CATSETEAFF.

The chain combines TRBV29-1 with TRBJ1-2; D not certain. The length of the CDR3 is 12 residues. Germline loops: CDR1 SQVTM, CDR2 ANQGSEA. V was shortened by 5 bases and J by 4 bases, with 11 bases between the two germline ends. The CDR3 DNA is TGCAGCGTTTCGGAGGAGGGCTATGGCTACACCTTC. This encodes CSVSEEGYGYTF.

This clone came up once. This chain uses TRBV2 with TRBJ2-1; D remains unclear. This CDR3 contains 16 residues. V dropped 1 base and J dropped 5 bases, with 15 bases sitting between them. In germline, CDR1 is SNHLY, CDR2 FYNNEI. CDR3 sequence reads: CASSEEETAQHNEQFF. In DNA form, the CDR3 reads TGTGCCAGCAGTGAAGAGGAAACAGCCCAACACAATGAGCAGTTCTTC.

The chain has TRBV6-6 and TRBJ2-1; a possible D gene is TRBD1 (6 bases). Germline lookup yields CDR1 MNHNY and CDR2 SVGAGI (reference sequence). The CDR3 is 15 residues long. Trimming stripped 2 bases from V and 2 bases from J, with 10 bases between. As DNA, the CDR3 is TGTGCCAGCAGTTACGTGAGGGACACCTACAATGAGCAGTTCTTC. Translated: CASSYVRDTYNEQFF.

This clone was observed once. The chain links TRBV7-9 to TRBJ1-5; a possible D gene is TRBD1 (6 bases). The CDR3 loop spans 16 amino acids. Germline V CDR1 and CDR2: SEHNR, FQNEAQ (reference sequence). Trimming shortened V by 1 base and J by 5 bases, and 15 bases separated the two germline ends. CDR3 DNA: TGTGCCAGCAGCTTAGATGTTTTCGAGGGGGATCAGCCCCAGCATTTT. This sequence encodes CASSLDVFEGDQPQHF.

J is TRBJ2-2 and V is TRBV27; D call uncertain. V lost 5 bases, J lost 3 bases, and 4 bases lay in between. Germline CDR1 reads MNHEY; CDR2 reads SMNVEV (reference sequence). The CDR3 is 12 amino acids. The CDR3 nucleotides are TGTGCCAGCAGTGGGTACACCGGGGAGCTGTTTTTT. This encodes CASSGYTGELFF.

The rearrangement joins TRBV6-5 to TRBJ1-5, with D possibly being TRBD1 (5 bases). The V gene's germline CDR1 is MNHEY and CDR2 SVGAGI. This CDR3 spans 14 amino acids. V shed 2 bases and J shed 7 bases, with 12 bases lying between them. The CDR3 here is CASSYGASGQPQHF. The DNA of the CDR3 is TGTGCCAGCAGTTACGGGGCTAGCGGGCAGCCCCAGCATTTT.

This chain joins TRBV19 and TRBJ2-3, with TRBD1 matching 9 bases. J gave up 3 bases and V 4 bases, and 5 bases lay outside the gene matches. CDR3 length equals 15 residues. Germline V gene lookup returns CDR1 LNHDA and CDR2 SQIVND (reference sequence). CDR3 sequence: CASSKGTGLTDTQYF. For the CDR3, the DNA is TGTGCCAGTAGTAAGGGGACAGGGCTTACAGATACGCAGTATTTT.

This chain uses TRBV7-3 with TRBJ2-3; maybe TRBD1 (5 bases). This CDR3 contains 14 residues. V was pared by 0 bases and J by 1 base, with 5 bases between. From germline, CDR1 is SGHTA and CDR2 FQGTGA. In DNA form, the CDR3 reads TGTGCCAGCAGCTTAACAGGGGGCACAGATACGCAGTATTTT. This sequence encodes CASSLTGGTDTQYF.

The table lists this clone with a few counts. V and J are TRBV23-1 and TRBJ1-2; tentatively, D is TRBD1 (5 bases). TRBV23-1 is sorted into the ORF group, with uncertain function. This CDR3 comprises 18 residues. Trimming stripped 0 bases from V and 2 bases from J, with 19 bases between. This CDR3 is CASSQSFGVDSTNYGYTF. CDR3 bases: TGCGCCAGCAGTCAATCTTTTGGCGTCGACAGCACAAACTATGGCTACACCTTC.